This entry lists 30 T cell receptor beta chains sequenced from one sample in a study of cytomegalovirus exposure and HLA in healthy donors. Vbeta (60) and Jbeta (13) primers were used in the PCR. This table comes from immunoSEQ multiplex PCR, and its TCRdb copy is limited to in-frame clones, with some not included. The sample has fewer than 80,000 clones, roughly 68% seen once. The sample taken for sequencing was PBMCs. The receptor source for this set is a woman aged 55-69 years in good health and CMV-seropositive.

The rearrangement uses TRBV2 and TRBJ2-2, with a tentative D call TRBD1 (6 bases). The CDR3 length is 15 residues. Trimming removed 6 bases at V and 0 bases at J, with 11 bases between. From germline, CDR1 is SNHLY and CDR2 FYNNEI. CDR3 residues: CASRPGHTNTGELFF. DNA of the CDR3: TGTGCCAGCAGGCCGGGACACACGAACACCGGGGAGCTGTTTTTT.

The CDR3 protein is CARNMGSGNVEQYF. The CDR3 region has the DNA TGTGCCAGAAACATGGGGAGCGGGAATGTCGAGCAGTACTTC. The chain links TRBV5-3 to TRBJ2-7; 7 bases fit TRBD2. TRBV5-3 is recorded as an ORF, its role being uncertain. The CDR3 contains 14 residues. Trimming took 6 bases from V and 6 from J; bases not matched to a gene: 12.

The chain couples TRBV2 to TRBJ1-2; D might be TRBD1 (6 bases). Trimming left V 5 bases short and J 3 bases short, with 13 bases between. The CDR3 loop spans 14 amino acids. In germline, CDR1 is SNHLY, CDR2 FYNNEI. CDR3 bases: TGTGCCAGCAGTATTGGACAGCACGACTATGGCTACACCTTC. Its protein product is CASSIGQHDYGYTF.

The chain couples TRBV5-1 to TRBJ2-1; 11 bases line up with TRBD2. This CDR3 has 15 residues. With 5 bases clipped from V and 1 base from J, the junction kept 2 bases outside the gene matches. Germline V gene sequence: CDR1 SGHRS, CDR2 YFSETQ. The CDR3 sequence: CASRGTSGSYNEQFF. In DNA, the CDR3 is TGCGCCAGCAGAGGGACTAGCGGTTCCTACAATGAGCAGTTCTTC. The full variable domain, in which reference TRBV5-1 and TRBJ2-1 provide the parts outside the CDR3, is KAGVTQTPRYLIKTRGQQVTLSCSPISGHRSVSWYQQTPGQGLQFLFEYFSETQRNKGNFPGRFSGRQFSNSRSEMNVSTLELGDSALYLCASRGTSGSYNEQFFGPGTRLTVL.

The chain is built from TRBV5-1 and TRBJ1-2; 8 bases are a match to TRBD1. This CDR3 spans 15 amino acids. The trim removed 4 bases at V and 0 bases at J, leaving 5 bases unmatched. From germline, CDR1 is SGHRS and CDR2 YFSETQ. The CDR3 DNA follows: TGCGCCAGCAGCAGGGACAGGCAAGCTAACTATGGCTACACCTTC. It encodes CASSRDRQANYGYTF.

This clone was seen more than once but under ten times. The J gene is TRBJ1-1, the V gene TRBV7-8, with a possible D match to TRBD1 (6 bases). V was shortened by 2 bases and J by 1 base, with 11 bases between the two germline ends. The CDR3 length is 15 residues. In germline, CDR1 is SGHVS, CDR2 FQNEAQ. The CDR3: CASSLKGGTNTEAFF. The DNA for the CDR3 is TGTGCCAGCAGCTTAAAGGGGGGGACGAACACTGAAGCTTTCTTT.

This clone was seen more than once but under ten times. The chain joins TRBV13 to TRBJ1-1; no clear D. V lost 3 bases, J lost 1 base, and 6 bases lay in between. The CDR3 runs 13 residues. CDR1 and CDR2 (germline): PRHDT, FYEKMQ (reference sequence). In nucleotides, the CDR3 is TGTGCCAGCAGCTTGGCTGGGAACACTGAAGCTTTCTTT. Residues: CASSLAGNTEAFF.

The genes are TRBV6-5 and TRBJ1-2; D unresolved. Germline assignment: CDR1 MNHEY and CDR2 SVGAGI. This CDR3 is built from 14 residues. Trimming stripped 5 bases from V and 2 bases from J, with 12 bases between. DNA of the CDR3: TGTGCCAGCAGTGACCCCAGGCTAAACTATGGCTACACCTTC. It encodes CASSDPRLNYGYTF.

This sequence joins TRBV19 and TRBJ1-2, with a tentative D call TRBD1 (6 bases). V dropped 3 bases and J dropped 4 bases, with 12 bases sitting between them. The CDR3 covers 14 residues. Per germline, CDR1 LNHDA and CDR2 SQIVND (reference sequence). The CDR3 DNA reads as TGTGCCAGTAGTATCCCGCCAGGGGTCTATGGCTACACCTTC. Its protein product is CASSIPPGVYGYTF.

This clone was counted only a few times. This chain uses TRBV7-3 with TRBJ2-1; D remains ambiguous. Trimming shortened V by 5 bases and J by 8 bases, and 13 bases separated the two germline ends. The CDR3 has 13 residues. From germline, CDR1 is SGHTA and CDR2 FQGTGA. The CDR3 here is CASSPALGYEQFF. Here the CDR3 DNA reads TGTGCCAGCAGCCCGGCCCTGGGCTATGAGCAGTTCTTC.

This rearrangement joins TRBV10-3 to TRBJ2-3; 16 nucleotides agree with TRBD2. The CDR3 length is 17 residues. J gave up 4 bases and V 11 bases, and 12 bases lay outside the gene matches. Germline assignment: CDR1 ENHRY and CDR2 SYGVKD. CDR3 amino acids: CASSKGLAGGLSDTQYF. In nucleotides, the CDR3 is TGTGCCTCTAGTAAGGGACTAGCGGGGGGGCTATCAGATACGCAGTATTTT.

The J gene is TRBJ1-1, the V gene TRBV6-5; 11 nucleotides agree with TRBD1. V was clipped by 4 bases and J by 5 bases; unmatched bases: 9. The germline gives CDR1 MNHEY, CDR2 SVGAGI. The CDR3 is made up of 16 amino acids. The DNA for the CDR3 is TGTGCCAGCAGTTCAGATTGGACAGGGGGCTGGACTGAAGCTTTCTTT. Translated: CASSSDWTGGWTEAFF.

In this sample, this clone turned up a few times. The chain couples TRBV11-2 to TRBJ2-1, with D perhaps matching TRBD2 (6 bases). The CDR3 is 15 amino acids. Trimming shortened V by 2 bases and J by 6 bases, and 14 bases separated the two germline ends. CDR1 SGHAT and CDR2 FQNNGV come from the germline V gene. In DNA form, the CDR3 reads TGTGCCAGCAGCTTACTGAATCTACTAGCCAATGAGCAGTTCTTC. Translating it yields CASSLLNLLANEQFF.

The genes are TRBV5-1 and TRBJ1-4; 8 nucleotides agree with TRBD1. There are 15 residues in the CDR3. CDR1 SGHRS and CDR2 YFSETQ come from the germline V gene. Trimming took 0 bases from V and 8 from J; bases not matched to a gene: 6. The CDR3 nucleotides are TGCGCCAGCAGCTTGGAAGGACAGGGTTGGGAAAAACTGTTTTTT. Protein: CASSLEGQGWEKLFF.

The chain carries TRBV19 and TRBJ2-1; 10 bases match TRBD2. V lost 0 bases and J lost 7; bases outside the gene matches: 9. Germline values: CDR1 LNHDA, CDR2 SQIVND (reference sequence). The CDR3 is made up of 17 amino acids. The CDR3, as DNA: TGTGCCAGTAGTATAGATCTCCGAGCGGGGGGGCTTAATGAGCAGTTCTTC. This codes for CASSIDLRAGGLNEQFF.

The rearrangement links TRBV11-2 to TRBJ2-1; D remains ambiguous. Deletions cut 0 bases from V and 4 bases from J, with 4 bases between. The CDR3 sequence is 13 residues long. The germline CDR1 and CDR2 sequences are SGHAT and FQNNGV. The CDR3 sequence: CASSLDQYNEQFF. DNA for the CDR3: TGTGCCAGCAGCTTAGACCAATACAATGAGCAGTTCTTC.

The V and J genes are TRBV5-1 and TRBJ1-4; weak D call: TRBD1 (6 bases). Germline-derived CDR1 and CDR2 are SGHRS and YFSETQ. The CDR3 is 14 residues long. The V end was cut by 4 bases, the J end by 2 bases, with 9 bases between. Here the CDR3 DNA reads TGCGCCAGCAGCCGGGACACCACTAATGAAAAACTGTTTTTT. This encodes CASSRDTTNEKLFF.

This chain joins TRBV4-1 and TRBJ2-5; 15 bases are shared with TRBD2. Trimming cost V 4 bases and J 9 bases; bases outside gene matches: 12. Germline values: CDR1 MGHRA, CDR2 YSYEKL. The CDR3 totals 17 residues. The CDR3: CASSREGGTSGGRPQYF. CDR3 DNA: TGCGCCAGCAGCCGGGAAGGGGGGACTAGCGGGGGGAGGCCCCAGTACTTC.

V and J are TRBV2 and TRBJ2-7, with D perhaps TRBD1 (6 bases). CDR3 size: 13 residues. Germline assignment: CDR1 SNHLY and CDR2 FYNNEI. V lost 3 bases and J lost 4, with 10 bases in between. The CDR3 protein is CASSDSRGYEQYF. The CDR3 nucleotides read TGTGCCAGCAGTGATAGCAGGGGATACGAGCAGTACTTC. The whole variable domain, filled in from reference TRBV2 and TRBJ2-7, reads EPEVTQTPSHQVTQMGQEVILRCVPISNHLYFYWYRQILGQKVEFLVSFYNNEISEKSEIFDDQFSVERPDGSNFTLKIRSTKLEDSAMYFCASSDSRGYEQYFGPGTRLTVT.

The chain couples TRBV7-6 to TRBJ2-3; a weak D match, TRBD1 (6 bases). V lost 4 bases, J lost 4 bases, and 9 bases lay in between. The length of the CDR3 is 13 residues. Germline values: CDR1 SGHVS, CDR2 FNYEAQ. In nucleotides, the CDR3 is TGTGCCAGCAGCTACAGGGATGCAGATACGCAGTATTTT. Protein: CASSYRDADTQYF.

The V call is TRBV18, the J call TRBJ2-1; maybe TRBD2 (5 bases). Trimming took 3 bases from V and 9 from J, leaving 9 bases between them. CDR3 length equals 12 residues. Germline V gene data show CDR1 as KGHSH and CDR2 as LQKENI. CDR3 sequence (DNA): TGTGCCAGCTCACCGGCGGGTCCTGAGCAGTTCTTC. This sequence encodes CASSPAGPEQFF.

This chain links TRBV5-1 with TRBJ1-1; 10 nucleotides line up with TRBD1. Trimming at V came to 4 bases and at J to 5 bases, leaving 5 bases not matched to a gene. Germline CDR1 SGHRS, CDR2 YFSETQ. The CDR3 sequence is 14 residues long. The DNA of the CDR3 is TGCGCCAGCAGCGGGACAGGGGTGCAAACTGAAGCTTTCTTT. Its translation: CASSGTGVQTEAFF.

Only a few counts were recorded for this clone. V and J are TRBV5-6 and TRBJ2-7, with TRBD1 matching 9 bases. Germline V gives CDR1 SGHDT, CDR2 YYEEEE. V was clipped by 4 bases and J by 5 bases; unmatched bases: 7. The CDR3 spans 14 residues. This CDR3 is CASSRWDRENEQYF. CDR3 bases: TGTGCCAGCAGCCGGTGGGACAGGGAAAACGAGCAGTACTTC.

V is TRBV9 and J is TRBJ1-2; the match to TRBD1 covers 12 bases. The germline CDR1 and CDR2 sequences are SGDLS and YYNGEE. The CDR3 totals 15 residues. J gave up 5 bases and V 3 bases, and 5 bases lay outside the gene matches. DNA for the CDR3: TGTGCCAGCAGCGAGGGACAGGGGGCTGGGTATGGCTACACCTTC. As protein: CASSEGQGAGYGYTF.

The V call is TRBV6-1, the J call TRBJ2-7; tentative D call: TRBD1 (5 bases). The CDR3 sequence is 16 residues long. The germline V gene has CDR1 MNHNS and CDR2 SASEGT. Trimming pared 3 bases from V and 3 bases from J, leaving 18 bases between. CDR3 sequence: CASSDDWAGLSYEQYF. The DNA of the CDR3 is TGTGCCAGCAGTGACGATTGGGCAGGGTTAAGCTACGAGCAGTACTTC.

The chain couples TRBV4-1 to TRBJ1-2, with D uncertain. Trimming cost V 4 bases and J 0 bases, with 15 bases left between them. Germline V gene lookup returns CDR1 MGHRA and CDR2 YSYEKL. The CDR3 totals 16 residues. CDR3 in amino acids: CASSRRVQRPNYGYTF. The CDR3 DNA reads TGCGCCAGCAGCCGGCGAGTTCAGCGACCTAACTATGGCTACACCTTC.

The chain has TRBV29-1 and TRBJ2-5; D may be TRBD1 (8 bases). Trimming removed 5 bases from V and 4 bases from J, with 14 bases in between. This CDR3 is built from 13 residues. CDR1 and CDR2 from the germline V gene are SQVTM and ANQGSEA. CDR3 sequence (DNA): TGCAGCGTTAACAGGGGGAGGGGAGAGACCCAGTACTTC. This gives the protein CSVNRGRGETQYF.

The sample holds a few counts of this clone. The CDR3 DNA reads TGTGCCAGCAGCCGGGGACAGGGGGGAACTGAAGCTTTCTTT. This encodes CASSRGQGGTEAFF. The chain has TRBV6-5 and TRBJ1-1, with TRBD1 identical over 11 bases. The CDR3 sequence is 14 residues long. With 6 bases clipped from V and 5 bases from J, the junction kept 5 bases outside the gene matches. Germline CDR1 and CDR2: MNHEY and SVGAGI.

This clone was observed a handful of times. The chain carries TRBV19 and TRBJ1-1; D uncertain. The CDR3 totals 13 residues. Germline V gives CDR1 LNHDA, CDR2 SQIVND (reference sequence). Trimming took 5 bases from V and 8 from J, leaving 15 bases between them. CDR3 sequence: CASSPPEGWEAFF. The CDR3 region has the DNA TGTGCCAGTAGTCCCCCAGAGGGTTGGGAAGCTTTCTTT.

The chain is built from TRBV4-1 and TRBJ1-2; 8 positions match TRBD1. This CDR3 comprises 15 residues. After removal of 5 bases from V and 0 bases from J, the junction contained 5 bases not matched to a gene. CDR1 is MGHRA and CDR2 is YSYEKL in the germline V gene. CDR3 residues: CASSKGQDPNYGYTF. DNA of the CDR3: TGCGCCAGCAGCAAGGGACAGGACCCTAACTATGGCTACACCTTC.